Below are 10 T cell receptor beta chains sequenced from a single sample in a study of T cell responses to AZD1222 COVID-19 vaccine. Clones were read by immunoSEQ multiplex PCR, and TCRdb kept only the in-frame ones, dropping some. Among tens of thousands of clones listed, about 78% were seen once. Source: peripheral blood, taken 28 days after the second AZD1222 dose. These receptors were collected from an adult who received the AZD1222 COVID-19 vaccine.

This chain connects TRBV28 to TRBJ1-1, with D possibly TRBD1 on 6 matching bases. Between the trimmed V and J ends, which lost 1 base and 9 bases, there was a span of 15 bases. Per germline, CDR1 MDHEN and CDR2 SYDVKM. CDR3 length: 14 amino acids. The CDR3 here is CASSLLTGRRKAFF. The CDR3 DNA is TGTGCCAGCAGTTTATTAACAGGGCGAAGAAAAGCTTTCTTT.

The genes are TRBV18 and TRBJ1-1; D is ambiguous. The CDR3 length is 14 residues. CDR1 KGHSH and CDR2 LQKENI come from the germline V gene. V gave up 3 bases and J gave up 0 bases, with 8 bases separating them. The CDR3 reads CASSPIYMNTEAFF. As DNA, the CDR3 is TGTGCCAGCTCACCCATTTACATGAACACTGAAGCTTTCTTT.

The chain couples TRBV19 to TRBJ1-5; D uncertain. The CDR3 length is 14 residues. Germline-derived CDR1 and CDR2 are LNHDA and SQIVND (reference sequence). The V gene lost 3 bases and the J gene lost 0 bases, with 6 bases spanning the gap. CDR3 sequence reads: CASSIRDSNQPQHF. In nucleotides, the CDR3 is TGTGCCAGTAGTATCCGGGATAGCAATCAGCCCCAGCATTTT.

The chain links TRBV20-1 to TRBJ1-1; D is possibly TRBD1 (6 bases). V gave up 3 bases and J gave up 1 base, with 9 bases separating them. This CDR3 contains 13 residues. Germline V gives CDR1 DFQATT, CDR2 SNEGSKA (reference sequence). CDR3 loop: CSASTGWNTEAFF. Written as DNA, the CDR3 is TGCAGTGCTAGTACAGGGTGGAACACTGAAGCTTTCTTT.

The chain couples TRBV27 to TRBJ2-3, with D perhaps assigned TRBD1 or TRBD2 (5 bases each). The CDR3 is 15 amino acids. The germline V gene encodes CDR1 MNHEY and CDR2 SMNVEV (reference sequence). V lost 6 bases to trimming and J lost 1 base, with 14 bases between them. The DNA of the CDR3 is TGTGCCAGCAGCTTCTCCGGGGCCGGCACAGATACGCAGTATTTT. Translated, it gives CASSFSGAGTDTQYF.

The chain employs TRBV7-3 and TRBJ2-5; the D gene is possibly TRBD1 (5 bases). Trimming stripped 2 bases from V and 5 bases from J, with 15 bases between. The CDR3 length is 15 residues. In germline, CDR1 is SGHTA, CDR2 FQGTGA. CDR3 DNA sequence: TGTGCCAGCAGCTTAGGTCTCCCCAAGGGGGAGACCCAGTACTTC. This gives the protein CASSLGLPKGETQYF.

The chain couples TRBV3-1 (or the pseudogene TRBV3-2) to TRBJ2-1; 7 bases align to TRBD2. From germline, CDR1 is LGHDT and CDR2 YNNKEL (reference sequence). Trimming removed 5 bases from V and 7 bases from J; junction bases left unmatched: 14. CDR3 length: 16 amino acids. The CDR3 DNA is TGTGCCAGCAGCTCCCGACTAGCTCAGATGGGGAATGAGCAGTTCTTC. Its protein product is CASSSRLAQMGNEQFF.

CDR3 region: CASSPRTSGGGTDTQYF. The CDR3 nucleotides read TGTGCCAGCAGCCCAAGGACTAGCGGGGGGGGAACAGATACGCAGTATTTT. The gene calls are TRBV7-6 and TRBJ2-3, with 15 nucleotides matching TRBD2. Germline CDR1 and CDR2: SGHVS and FNYEAQ. V gave up 5 bases and J gave up 3 bases; unmatched junction bases: 6. This CDR3 contains 17 residues.

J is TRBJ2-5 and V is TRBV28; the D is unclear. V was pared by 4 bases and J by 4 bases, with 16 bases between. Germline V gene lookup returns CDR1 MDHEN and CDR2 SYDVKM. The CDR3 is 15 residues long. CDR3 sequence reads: CASSSPLLVTETQYF. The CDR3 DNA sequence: TGTGCCAGCAGTTCACCTCTTTTGGTGACAGAGACCCAGTACTTC.

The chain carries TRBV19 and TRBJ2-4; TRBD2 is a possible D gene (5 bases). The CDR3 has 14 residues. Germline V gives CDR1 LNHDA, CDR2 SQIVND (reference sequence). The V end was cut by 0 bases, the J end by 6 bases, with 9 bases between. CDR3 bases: TGTGCCAGTAGTATAGAGTCACTAGGAAACATTCAGTACTTC. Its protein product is CASSIESLGNIQYF.